These 27 T cell receptor beta chains were all obtained from the same sample, sequenced in a study of neoadjuvant anti-PD-1 for oral cavity cancer. Here immunoSEQ multiplex PCR was the method, and the copy in TCRdb shows in-frame clones only, minus some. The table lists about 16,000 clones, less than 75% of them singletons. This specimen was PBMCs, taken before nivolumab (anti-PD-1) treatment. The origin of the receptors is a person aged 40-85 years with oral cavity squamous cell carcinoma.

This chain links TRBV30 with TRBJ2-7; 10 bases map to TRBD2. Germline V gene lookup returns CDR1 GTSNPN and CDR2 SVGIG (reference sequence). V lost 2 bases and J lost 12; bases outside the gene matches: 13. The CDR3 totals 14 residues. The DNA for the CDR3 is TGTGCCTGGAGTCCAATACCATTAGCGGGAGGTGTGTACTTC. Translating it yields CAWSPIPLAGGVYF. The full variable domain, completed using reference TRBV30 and TRBJ2-7, is SQTIHQWPATLVQPVGSPLSLECTVEGTSNPNLYWYRQAAGRGLQLLFYSVGIGQISSEVPQNLSASRPQDRQFILSSKKLLLSDSGFYLCAWSPIPLAGGVYFGPGTRLTVT.

This chain joins TRBV30 and TRBJ1-5; TRBD1 is a possible D gene (5 bases). This CDR3 is 16 amino acids long. With 2 bases removed from V and 5 bases from J, the gap between germline ends came to 19 bases. Germline values: CDR1 GTSNPN, CDR2 SVGIG (reference sequence). The CDR3 spells CAWSPPGVGGDQPQHF. CDR3 sequence (DNA): TGTGCCTGGAGTCCCCCGGGGGTTGGTGGTGATCAGCCCCAGCATTTT.

The rearrangement links TRBV5-6 to TRBJ2-7; no reliable D call. The CDR3 totals 14 residues. Germline loops: CDR1 SGHDT, CDR2 YYEEEE. V shed 0 bases and J shed 0 bases, with 7 bases lying between them. The CDR3, as DNA: TGTGCCAGCAGCTTGGGTACGAGCTCCTACGAGCAGTACTTC. It encodes CASSLGTSSYEQYF.

The chain is built from TRBV5-4 and TRBJ1-2, with D possibly being TRBD1 (6 bases). In germline, CDR1 is SGHNT, CDR2 YYREEE (reference sequence). The CDR3 has 11 residues. The V end was cut by 4 bases, the J end by 7 bases, with 8 bases between. CDR3 protein: CASSRDIGYTF. The CDR3, as DNA: TGTGCCAGCAGCCGGGACATTGGCTACACCTTC.

The CDR3 sequence is CASSPHGTKETQYF. The DNA for the CDR3 is TGTGCCAGCAGTCCCCACGGGACGAAAGAGACCCAGTACTTC. The V and J genes are TRBV27 and TRBJ2-5, with D possibly being TRBD1 or TRBD2 (5 bases each). The V end was cut by 5 bases, the J end by 3 bases, with 13 bases between. CDR1 MNHEY and CDR2 SMNVEV come from the germline V gene (reference sequence). This CDR3 comprises 14 residues.

V usage is TRBV30 and J usage is TRBJ1-6; D is undetermined. CDR3 length: 14 residues. Trimming shortened V by 0 bases and J by 7 bases, and 10 bases separated the two germline ends. Germline CDR1 GTSNPN, CDR2 SVGIG (reference sequence). In DNA, the CDR3 is TGTGCCTGGAGTGTACTGGGGTTGAATTCACCCCTCCACTTT. Amino acid sequence: CAWSVLGLNSPLHF.

The chain is built from TRBV28 and TRBJ2-7, with a possible D match to TRBD1 (7 bases). Trimming pared 10 bases from V and 0 bases from J, leaving 19 bases between. CDR3 size: 15 residues. Germline V lookup: CDR1 MDHEN, CDR2 SYDVKM. For the CDR3, the DNA is TGTGCCACCACAGACTCAGGGGGGTCCTCCTACGAGCAGTACTTC. It encodes CATTDSGGSSYEQYF.

A word on this clone: Germline and junction disagree at one end, which may indicate a read error. V gene TRBV2 combines with J gene TRBJ2-7, with 15 bases that match TRBD2. Germline assignment: CDR1 SNHLY and CDR2 FYNNEI. This CDR3 has 16 amino acids. CDR3 coding DNA: TGTGCCAGCAGAGAAGGGACTAGCGGGGGGTTCTACGAGCAGTACTTC. This translates into CASREGTSGGFYEQYF.

To note about this clone: The junction and the germline gene differ at one end; a read error may be behind it. The rearrangement joins TRBV7-7 to TRBJ2-2; 7 bases match TRBD1. The CDR3 has 15 residues. Germline loops: CDR1 SSHAT, CDR2 FNYEAQ (reference sequence). CDR3 DNA sequence: TGTGCTAGCAGCTTAGCAACAGGGGTTGCCGGGGAGCTGTTTTTT. As protein: CASSLATGVAGELFF.

The chain links TRBV2 to TRBJ2-1; a weak D match, TRBD1 (5 bases). The CDR3 is 11 amino acids. CDR1 and CDR2 from the germline V gene are SNHLY and FYNNEI. V was trimmed by 8 bases and J by 9 bases, leaving 11 bases between them. The CDR3, as DNA: TGTGCCAGCGGTGGGGCAGGTGAGCAGTTCTTC. This translates into CASGGAGEQFF.

V is TRBV2 and J is TRBJ2-1; no clear D. Germline CDR1 and CDR2: SNHLY and FYNNEI. V lost 7 bases to trimming and J lost 0 bases, with 13 bases between them. This CDR3 is built from 15 residues. CDR3 loop: CASTPEQVSYNEQFF. The CDR3 nucleotides read TGTGCCAGCACCCCAGAGCAAGTCTCCTACAATGAGCAGTTCTTC.

This clone was seen only once. The V gene is TRBV10-2, the J gene TRBJ2-3; D is ambiguous. This CDR3 spans 12 amino acids. V lost 0 bases to trimming and J lost 8 bases, with 6 bases between them. CDR1 is WSHSY, CDR2 SAAADI, per germline. CDR3: CASSESGGTQYF. DNA of the CDR3: TGCGCCAGCAGTGAGTCGGGTGGTACGCAGTATTTT.

V gene TRBV18 combines with J gene TRBJ1-1; D may be TRBD1 (5 bases). CDR1 is KGHSH and CDR2 is LQKENI in the germline V gene. V was trimmed by 3 bases and J by 5 bases, leaving 13 bases between them. This CDR3 region has 14 residues. CDR3 DNA sequence: TGTGCCAGCTCACCTCTGGGGGGGAGTACTGAAGCTTTCTTT. This translates into CASSPLGGSTEAFF.

The chain combines TRBV27 with TRBJ2-3, with 10 positions matching TRBD2. CDR3 length: 15 amino acids. The trim removed 4 bases at V and 4 bases at J, leaving 5 bases unmatched. CDR1 is MNHEY and CDR2 is SMNVEV in the germline V gene (reference sequence). The CDR3 coding sequence is TGTGCCAGCAGTTCCGGGACTAGCGACGCAGATACGCAGTATTTT. Its translation is CASSSGTSDADTQYF.

The rearrangement uses TRBV10-3 and TRBJ2-1; D unresolved. Germline CDR1 is ENHRY and CDR2 is SYGVKD. Trimming took 0 bases from V and 4 from J, leaving 10 bases between them. The CDR3 runs to 15 residues. The CDR3 DNA sequence: TGTGCCATCAGTGAGTCGATCTCCGAGTACAATGAGCAGTTCTTC. It yields the protein CAISESISEYNEQFF.

This clone was counted between two and nine times. The chain employs TRBV27 and TRBJ2-3; TRBD2 aligns across 7 bases. Germline CDR1 reads MNHEY; CDR2 reads SMNVEV (reference sequence). J was trimmed by 1 base and V by 2 bases; bases with no gene match: 0. The length of the CDR3 is 14 residues. CDR3 nucleotide sequence: TGTGCCAGCAGTTTAGGACTAGGCACAGATACGCAGTATTTT. Residues: CASSLGLGTDTQYF.

The chain links TRBV7-9 to TRBJ2-3, with D tentatively TRBD2 (6 bases). Trimming removed 5 bases at V and 1 base at J, with 10 bases between. This CDR3 spans 14 amino acids. Germline V gene sequence: CDR1 SEHNR, CDR2 FQNEAQ (reference sequence). As DNA, the CDR3 is TGTGCCAGCAGCCTTAGCGGCGGCACAGATACGCAGTATTTT. Translating it yields CASSLSGGTDTQYF.

This clone has more than one count but fewer than ten. V and J are TRBV2 and TRBJ1-5; tentatively, D is TRBD1 (5 bases). Germline values: CDR1 SNHLY, CDR2 FYNNEI. The CDR3 has 16 amino acids. Between the trimmed V and J ends, which lost 3 bases and 0 bases, there was a span of 12 bases. The CDR3 sequence: CASSDQGMYSNQPQHF. DNA of the CDR3: TGTGCCAGCAGTGACCAGGGAATGTATAGCAATCAGCCCCAGCATTTT.

This clone has more than one count but fewer than ten. V gene TRBV29-1 combines with J gene TRBJ1-4; no clear D gene. V was cut by 0 bases and J by 10 bases, with 12 bases left in between. Germline V CDR1 and CDR2: SQVTM, ANQGSEA. The CDR3 is 13 amino acids. The CDR3 region is CSVEDARRGKLFF. The CDR3 DNA sequence: TGCAGCGTTGAAGATGCCAGGCGGGGAAAACTGTTTTTT.

This chain uses TRBV11-1 with TRBJ2-1; D unclear. Per germline, CDR1 SGHAT and CDR2 FQDESV (reference sequence). V dropped 5 bases and J dropped 6 bases, with 8 bases sitting between them. The CDR3 covers 12 residues. The CDR3 DNA is TGTGCCAGCAGCCGGAATTCCAATGAGCAGTTCTTC. It translates to CASSRNSNEQFF.

This sequence joins TRBV5-1 and TRBJ2-3; 7 nucleotides align to TRBD2. The J segment lost 2 bases and the V segment lost 0 bases, leaving 3 bases of the junction unmatched. This CDR3 comprises 15 residues. The germline V gene has CDR1 SGHRS and CDR2 YFSETQ. Here the CDR3 DNA reads TGCGCCAGCAGCTTGGAGGGGAGGGACACAGATACGCAGTATTTT. Residues: CASSLEGRDTDTQYF.

There are a few counts of this clone. The V call is TRBV30, the J call TRBJ1-5, with D unclear. There are 13 residues in the CDR3. Germline CDR1 reads GTSNPN; CDR2 reads SVGIG (reference sequence). The V gene lost 4 bases and the J gene lost 3 bases, with 10 bases spanning the gap. DNA for the CDR3: TGTGCCTGGAATAACGTCGACAATCAGCCCCAGCATTTT. Its protein product is CAWNNVDNQPQHF.

The V and J genes are TRBV29-1 and TRBJ2-2, with D maybe TRBD2 (5 bases). Germline lookup yields CDR1 SQVTM and CDR2 ANQGSEA. CDR3 length equals 14 residues. V was shortened by 4 bases and J by 0 bases, with 9 bases between the two germline ends. For the CDR3, the DNA is TGCAGCGTTGTAGGACTCACGAACACCGGGGAGCTGTTTTTT. This encodes CSVVGLTNTGELFF.

V usage is TRBV7-9 and J usage is TRBJ1-1, with D perhaps matching TRBD1 (5 bases). Germline assignment: CDR1 SEHNR and CDR2 FQNEAQ (reference sequence). Trimming stripped 5 bases from V and 2 bases from J, with 9 bases between. CDR3 length: 13 amino acids. The CDR3 here is CASSPRDNTEAFF. CDR3 coding DNA: TGTGCCAGCAGCCCCCGGGACAACACTGAAGCTTTCTTT. The whole variable domain, filled in from reference TRBV7-9 and TRBJ1-1, reads DTGVSQNPRHKITKRGQNVTFRCDPISEHNRLYWYRQTLGQGPEFLTYFQNEAQLEKSRLLSDRFSAERPKGSFSTLEIQRTEQGDSAMYLCASSPRDNTEAFFGQGTRLTVV.

This sequence joins TRBV6-6 and TRBJ1-2; TRBD1 matches 7 bases. In germline, CDR1 is MNHNY, CDR2 SVGAGI (reference sequence). CDR3 length: 14 amino acids. The junction had 7 bases not matched to a gene; V was cut back by 5 bases and J by 4 bases. The CDR3 region is CASSPGQMGYGYTF. CDR3 DNA sequence: TGTGCCAGCAGTCCGGGACAGATGGGCTATGGCTACACCTTC.

This chain uses TRBV2 with TRBJ1-1, with no clear D. V dropped 4 bases and J dropped 2 bases, with 11 bases sitting between them. Germline V gene data show CDR1 as SNHLY and CDR2 as FYNNEI. The CDR3 extends over 14 amino acids. In DNA form, the CDR3 reads TGTGCCAGCAGTGTGGGCCTAGGCAACACTGAAGCTTTCTTT. It codes for CASSVGLGNTEAFF.

In this sample, this clone turned up a few times. The J gene is TRBJ2-5, the V gene TRBV2; D is undetermined. The CDR3 sequence is 12 residues long. The germline V and J ends were trimmed by 6 bases and 4 bases, with 9 bases remaining between them. Germline assignment: CDR1 SNHLY and CDR2 FYNNEI. CDR3 nucleotide sequence: TGTGCCAGCAGCGGACCGAGAGAGACCCAGTACTTC. It codes for CASSGPRETQYF.